These 24 T cell receptor beta chains were sequenced from one sample in a study of spatial heterogeneity in lung cancer. From the 5' RACE reads, TCRdb called clonotypes with MiXCR, one entry per CDR3 protein. This sample carries tens of thousands of distinct CDR3 sequences, approximately 4.3% of them seen once, and the ten largest clones take around 9%. The antigens these receptors bind are not known. Study-wide findings and caveats: Mutation counts in tumors were tracked by counts of expanded intratumoral alpha and beta TCRs.

Sample time point: sample taken at primary tumor resection. The specimen was lung tumor tissue, collected at surgery. Receptors originate from a male donor with early-stage non-small cell lung cancer.

The chain is built from TRBV7-8 and TRBJ1-5; D call uncertain. Between the trimmed V and J ends, which lost 4 bases and 7 bases, there was a span of 11 bases. Germline V CDR1 and CDR2: SGHVS, FQNEAQ. This CDR3 has 13 amino acids. CDR3 region: CASSSQPRQPQHF. The DNA of the CDR3 is TGTGCCAGCAGCTCCCAGCCGAGGCAGCCCCAGCATTTT.

This clonotype was seen at least ten times. V gene TRBV5-1 combines with J gene TRBJ2-2, with D perhaps matching TRBD1 (6 bases). The germline gives CDR1 SGHRS, CDR2 YFSETQ. This CDR3 is built from 14 residues. V shed 2 bases and J shed 3 bases, with 8 bases lying between them. The CDR3 DNA reads TGCGCCAGCAGCTTCAGGGGAGACACCGGGGAGCTGTTTTTT. This sequence encodes CASSFRGDTGELFF.

The CDR3 sequence is CASSRRTDTQYF. CDR3 in DNA: TGTGCCAGCAGCCGACGAACAGATACGCAGTATTTT. This chain joins TRBV7-2 and TRBJ2-3; D gene unclear. The germline V and J ends were trimmed by 5 bases and 3 bases, with 6 bases remaining between them. The CDR3 has 12 amino acids. CDR1 is SGHTA, CDR2 FQGNSA, per germline.

This clonotype was observed many times. The V gene is TRBV24-1, the J gene TRBJ2-1; D is uncertain. Trimming left V 4 bases short and J 4 bases short, with 7 bases between. From germline, CDR1 is KGHDR and CDR2 SFDVKD. The CDR3 has 13 residues. The DNA for the CDR3 is TGTGCCACCAGTGAACCACCTTACAATGAGCAGTTCTTC. Its translation: CATSEPPYNEQFF.

The table lists this clonotype with many counts. The chain recombines TRBV3-1 with TRBJ2-1; D is possibly TRBD1 or TRBD2 (7 bases each). Germline CDR1 LGHDT, CDR2 YNNKEL (reference sequence). The length of the CDR3 is 16 residues. V shed 4 bases and J shed 4 bases, with 17 bases lying between them. CDR3 amino acids: CASSLPRGGLYNEQFF. The DNA for the CDR3 is TGTGCCAGCAGCCTGCCCAGGGGGGGTTTGTACAATGAGCAGTTCTTC.

This clonotype was observed a handful of times. The rearrangement uses TRBV27 and TRBJ2-7; 7 nucleotides agree with TRBD1. The CDR3 runs to 13 residues. Unmatched junction bases numbered 4, after V lost 5 bases and J lost 3 bases. Germline CDR1 and CDR2: MNHEY and SMNVEV (reference sequence). CDR3 bases: TGTGCCAGCAGTGGGACAGTGGTCTACGAGCAGTACTTC. Translated: CASSGTVVYEQYF.

This clonotype was found many times. The chain carries TRBV20-1 and TRBJ2-1; D remains ambiguous. V was shortened by 2 bases and J by 9 bases, with 14 bases between the two germline ends. This CDR3 contains 13 residues. The germline V gene has CDR1 DFQATT and CDR2 SNEGSKA (reference sequence). CDR3 sequence (DNA): TGCAGTGCTAGATATCTCGGGCACGGTGAGCAGTTCTTC. Encoded protein: CSARYLGHGEQFF.

This clonotype has a count of ten or more. This chain uses TRBV15 with TRBJ1-1; 9 bases agree with TRBD1. Trimming took 3 bases from V and 4 from J; bases not matched to a gene: 6. In germline, CDR1 is LNHNV, CDR2 YYDKDF (reference sequence). The CDR3 runs to 15 residues. The CDR3 region has the DNA TGTGCCACCAGCAGGACTCCGGGACAGGGCACTGAAGCTTTCTTT. Its translation: CATSRTPGQGTEAFF.

This clonotype occurred many times. The chain employs TRBV7-2 and TRBJ2-1, with TRBD2 identical over 7 bases. The germline V gene encodes CDR1 SGHTA and CDR2 FQGNSA. V lost 1 base, J lost 2 bases, and 5 bases stayed unmatched. The CDR3 runs to 16 residues. The CDR3 sequence is CASSLVPAGPYNEQFF. CDR3 DNA: TGTGCCAGCAGCTTAGTCCCAGCGGGGCCCTACAATGAGCAGTTCTTC.

This clonotype appeared many times. The chain has TRBV18 and TRBJ2-2; TRBD2 agrees at 9 bases. CDR3 length equals 15 residues. In germline, CDR1 is KGHSH, CDR2 LQKENI. Trimming took 3 bases from V and 4 from J; bases not matched to a gene: 3. Here the CDR3 reads CASSPTTSGTGELFF. CDR3 DNA sequence: TGTGCCAGCTCACCGACGACTAGCGGCACCGGGGAGCTGTTTTTT.

Ten or more counts support this clonotype. J is TRBJ2-7 and V is TRBV9, with TRBD1 matching over 9 bases. The CDR3 has 19 residues. With 0 bases clipped from V and 2 bases from J, the junction kept 15 bases outside the gene matches. Looked up from germline, CDR1 is SGDLS and CDR2 is YYNGEE. DNA for the CDR3: TGTGCCAGCAGCGTAGAGACGTTTGGAACAGGGGGCACTCCCTACGAGCAGTACTTC. It codes for CASSVETFGTGGTPYEQYF.

By sample share, this clonotype is medium-sized. The chain has TRBV12-3 or TRBV12-4 and TRBJ1-5; 9 nucleotides line up with TRBD1. The CDR3 is 15 residues long. Unmatched junction bases numbered 5, after V lost 5 bases and J lost 3 bases. This chain's CDR3 is CASSPGTGYNQPQHF. For the CDR3, the DNA is TGTGCCAGCAGTCCCGGGACAGGGTACAATCAGCCCCAGCATTTT.

At least ten counts were recorded for this clonotype. The chain couples TRBV2 to TRBJ2-4, with TRBD1 matching 7 bases. After removal of 7 bases from V and 3 bases from J, the junction contained 18 bases not matched to a gene. CDR3 length: 18 amino acids. Germline V gene lookup returns CDR1 SNHLY and CDR2 FYNNEI. The CDR3 DNA is TGTGCCAGCATCAAATCGCGAACTGGGACAGCCTTCAAAAACATTCAGTACTTC. The encoded protein is CASIKSRTGTAFKNIQYF.

On this clonotype itself: Being one base from a much bigger clone, this may be a read error. The chain has TRBV6-5 and TRBJ2-5; TRBD1 might be the D (6 bases). The CDR3 sequence is 14 residues long. The germline V gene encodes CDR1 MNHEY and CDR2 SVGAGI. CDR3 sequence reads: CASSSYRVQETQHF. CDR3 coding DNA: TGTGCCAGCAGTTCCTACAGGGTGCAAGAGACCCAGCACTTC.

In this sample, this clonotype turned up many times. The chain joins TRBV12-3 or TRBV12-4 to TRBJ1-3; D may be TRBD1 (5 bases). The CDR3 length is 14 residues. Deletions cut 10 bases from V and 0 bases from J, with 13 bases between. DNA for the CDR3: TGTGCCACTACCGGGGACCACTCTGGAAACACCATATATTTT. This translates into CATTGDHSGNTIYF.

The sample holds many counts of this clonotype. The J gene is TRBJ2-3, the V gene TRBV24-1; TRBD1 is a possible D gene (5 bases). From germline, CDR1 is KGHDR and CDR2 SFDVKD. Trimming cost V 2 bases and J 11 bases, with 19 bases left between them. The CDR3 has 15 amino acids. For the CDR3, the DNA is TGTGCCACCAGTGATTCTTCAGGGTCCTTCCGGCAGCAGTATTTT. Protein product: CATSDSSGSFRQQYF.

This clonotype came up many times. V is TRBV6-5 and J is TRBJ2-3; 12 positions agree with TRBD2. Germline V gene sequence: CDR1 MNHEY, CDR2 SVGAGI. V trimming: 10 bases; J trimming: 7 bases; junction bases outside the gene matches: 6. This CDR3 is built from 13 residues. CDR3 in amino acids: CATGLAGLNTQYF. The DNA for the CDR3 is TGTGCCACTGGACTAGCGGGGTTAAATACGCAGTATTTT.

In this sample, this clonotype turned up many times. V is TRBV20-1 and J is TRBJ1-6, with TRBD1 as a possible D gene (5 bases). The V gene lost 0 bases and the J gene lost 7 bases, with 19 bases spanning the gap. This CDR3 contains 17 residues. Germline V gives CDR1 DFQATT, CDR2 SNEGSKA (reference sequence). The CDR3 sequence is CSARDLGGLDVNSPLHF. CDR3 sequence (DNA): TGCAGTGCTAGAGATCTGGGGGGACTCGACGTGAATTCACCCCTCCACTTT.

This clonotype is medium-sized by share. This sequence joins TRBV20-1 and TRBJ2-3, with 7 bases fitting TRBD1. This CDR3 has 14 residues. V was clipped by 6 bases and J by 4 bases; unmatched bases: 10. The germline gives CDR1 DFQATT, CDR2 SNEGSKA (reference sequence). The DNA of the CDR3 is TGCAGTGCCCACCGAAGGGGGCTAGCAGATACGCAGTATTTT. Residues: CSAHRRGLADTQYF.

This clonotype showed up many times. The V call is TRBV29-1, the J call TRBJ2-1; TRBD1 aligns across 7 bases. The J segment lost 2 bases and the V segment lost 7 bases, leaving 11 bases of the junction unmatched. The germline gives CDR1 SQVTM, CDR2 ANQGSEA. CDR3 length: 15 residues. The CDR3 loop is CSARTDRDPYNEQFF. The CDR3 DNA is TGCAGCGCCCGTACCGACAGGGACCCCTACAATGAGCAGTTCTTC.

This clonotype was counted many times. The chain employs TRBV29-1 and TRBJ2-4; a weak D match, TRBD1 (6 bases). The CDR3 spans 11 residues. V lost 5 bases and J 8 bases, leaving 10 bases between the germline ends. Germline V gives CDR1 SQVTM, CDR2 ANQGSEA. The CDR3 DNA reads TGCAGCGTTTCGACAGGAGACATTCAGTACTTC. This sequence encodes CSVSTGDIQYF. Looking up the rest from reference TRBV29-1 and TRBJ2-4 gives the full variable domain: SAVISQKPSRDICQRGTSLTIQCQVDSQVTMMFWYRQQPGQSLTLIATANQGSEATYESGFVIDKFPISRPNLTFSTLTVSNMSPEDSSIYLCSVSTGDIQYFGAGTRLSVL.

Ten or more counts support this clonotype. The chain links TRBV12-3 or TRBV12-4 to TRBJ2-1; 11 bases map to TRBD2. V shed 3 bases, J shed 7 bases, and the junction held 5 bases outside the gene matches. The CDR3 spans 15 residues. The CDR3 DNA follows: TGTGCCAGCAGTTTCGCTAGCGGGAGGAAGAATGAGCAGTTCTTC. Its protein is CASSFASGRKNEQFF.

This clonotype was recorded many times. The chain is built from TRBV6-7 and TRBJ2-3, with 7 nucleotides matching TRBD1. TRBV6-7 is filed as an ORF, its function uncertain. The CDR3 is 16 amino acids. Trimming at V came to 6 bases and at J to 0 bases, leaving 9 bases not matched to a gene. CDR3 protein: CASRLRPTGSTDTQYF. The DNA of the CDR3 is TGTGCCAGCAGGCTACGTCCGACAGGGAGCACAGATACGCAGTATTTT.

In its sample, this clonotype is medium-sized. The gene calls are TRBV6-2 or TRBV6-3 and TRBJ2-3; D is ambiguous. Per germline, CDR1 MNHEY and CDR2 SVGEGT. This CDR3 spans 15 amino acids. V was cut by 5 bases and J by 5 bases, with 17 bases left in between. CDR3 nucleotide sequence: TGTGCCAGCAGTCCGCCAGAGCAGTCTCGAGATACGCAGTATTTT. Amino acids: CASSPPEQSRDTQYF.